This T cell receptor (beta chain) was documented in a study of T cell repertoires and Cas9 in healthy adults (dated by TCRdb to 2016 to 2018). Study-wide context: SpCas9-reactive T cells were characterized for multi-effector potency, cytotoxicity and lineage determination within the CD4 and CD8 compartments. This study looked at whether people already carry T cell immunity to the Streptococcus pyogenes Cas9 nuclease (SpCas9), the enzyme used in CRISPR gene editing.

About this clone itself: Its antigen is unknown. Base qualities are not at hand, and no much larger clone is one base apart.

The receptor library was made with the immunoSEQ multiplex PCR assay. In TCRdb, the immuneACCESS table is reduced to in-frame sequences with V and J assigned. These tables do not hold every clone; where another copy was compared, an unresolved V gene accounts for under half, and the others remain unexplained. The sample profile shows more than 20,000 clones; around 92% of them were found once. The top ten hold approximately 0.77% of the sample. All of the donors in the study were healthy humans. On the study overall, not on this receptor specifically: In vitro, SpCas9-reactive regulatory T cells were reported to reduce the proliferation and function of SpCas9-reactive effector T cells.

CDR1 and CDR2, per the germline V gene (reference sequence), are LNHDA and SQIVND. Trimming takes 7 bases off V and 5 bases off J; junction bases not matched to a gene: 12. The CDR3 covers 16 residues, taking in both the cysteine and the phenylalanine. The DNA shown is the 48-base CDR3, in frame from base 1. The sequencing sample was made of CD4+ effector T cells (CD127+, CD25-, CD137-, CD154-) from PBMCs; culture status not recorded. The sequence is built from TRBV19 and TRBJ1-5, with 9 bases aligning to TRBD1. The sequence was collected from a human donor in good health. The DNA is TGTGCCAGTACCCCGGCGGACAGGGGAAGGGATCAGCCCCAGCATTTT. The encoded protein is CASTPADRGRDQPQHF. Joined to the reference TRBV19 and TRBJ1-5 proteins, this CDR3 gives the full variable domain: DGGITQSPKYLFRKEGQNVTLSCEQNLNHDAMYWYRQDPGQGLRLIYYSQIVNDFQKGDIAEGYSVSREKKESFPLTVTSAQKNPTAFYLCASTPADRGRDQPQHFGDGTRLSIL.